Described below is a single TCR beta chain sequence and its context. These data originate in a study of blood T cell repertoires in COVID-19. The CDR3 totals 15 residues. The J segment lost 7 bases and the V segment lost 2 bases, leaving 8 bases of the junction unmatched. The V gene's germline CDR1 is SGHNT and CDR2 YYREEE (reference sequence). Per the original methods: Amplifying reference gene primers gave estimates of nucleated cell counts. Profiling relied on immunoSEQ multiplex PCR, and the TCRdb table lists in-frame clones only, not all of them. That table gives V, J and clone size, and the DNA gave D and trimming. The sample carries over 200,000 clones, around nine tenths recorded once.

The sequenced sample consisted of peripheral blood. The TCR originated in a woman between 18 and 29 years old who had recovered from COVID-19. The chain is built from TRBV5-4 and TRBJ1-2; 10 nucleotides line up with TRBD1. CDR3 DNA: TGTGCCAGCAGCTTCGACCTTGGGACAGGGGCTGGCTACACCTTC. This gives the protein CASSFDLGTGAGYTF. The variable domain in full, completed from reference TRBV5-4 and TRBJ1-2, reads ETGVTQSPTHLIKTRGQQVTLRCSSQSGHNTVSWYQQALGQGPQFIFQYYREEENGRGNFPPRFSGLQFPNYSSELNVNALELDDSALYLCASSFDLGTGAGYTFGSGTRLTVV.